The 31 T cell receptor beta chains presented below share a single source sample, sequenced in a study of CD8+CD57+ T cells in acquired aplastic anemia. CDR3 and TCR beta VDJ profiling relied on a genomic DNA template. A single record per CDR3 protein comes from TCRdb applying MiXCR to the reads. This repertoire shows 150,000 to 200,000 distinct CDR3 sequences, 48% found once; its top ten account for 25% to 35%. All sequencing subjects had displayed CD8+CD57+ cell expansion on flow cytometry. The sample comprised sorted CD4+, CD8+, or CD8+CD57+ T cells (not recorded which) from PBMCs. The receptors stem from a human donor with aplastic anemia.

The chain uses TRBV25-1 and TRBJ1-1; tentatively, D is TRBD1 (6 bases). Germline CDR1 MGHDK, CDR2 SYGVNS. Trimming took off 6 bases at V and 8 bases at J, with 22 bases between the two ends. CDR3 size: 15 residues. The CDR3 coding sequence is TGTGCCAGCAGCATAACAAACGGACAGCCGAACGAAGCTTTCTTT. This encodes CASSITNGQPNEAFF.

This clonotype occurred many times. The rearrangement joins TRBV19 to TRBJ1-1; D is ambiguous. The CDR3 covers 13 residues. V shed 9 bases and J shed 4 bases, with 15 bases lying between them. Germline CDR1 LNHDA, CDR2 SQIVND (reference sequence). CDR3 amino acids: CASMIGRSTEAFF. The CDR3 bases are TGTGCCAGCATGATAGGGAGGAGCACTGAAGCTTTCTTT.

The chain carries TRBV29-1 and TRBJ1-5; D remains ambiguous. CDR1 is SQVTM, CDR2 ANQGSEA, per germline. V was cut by 8 bases and J by 4 bases, with 15 bases left in between. This CDR3 contains 13 residues. The CDR3 DNA follows: TGCAGCCTCGCTCAAAGACCTAATCAGCCCCAGCATTTT. This encodes CSLAQRPNQPQHF.

The chain carries TRBV7-9 and TRBJ2-5; no reliable D call. The V end was cut by 10 bases, the J end by 2 bases, with 14 bases between. The germline CDR1 and CDR2 sequences are SEHNR and FQNEAQ (reference sequence). The CDR3 sequence is 13 residues long. DNA for the CDR3: TGTGCCATCAGACGTTGGGAACAAGAGACCCAGTACTTC. This sequence encodes CAIRRWEQETQYF.

This clonotype appeared many times. CDR3 loop: CASSPKGAGNTIYF. CDR3 DNA: TGTGCCAGCAGTCCTAAGGGGGCTGGAAACACCATATATTTT. The rearrangement joins TRBV7-9 to TRBJ1-3, with a tentative D call TRBD1 (6 bases). Trimming took off 6 bases at V and 2 bases at J, with 11 bases between the two ends. Per germline, CDR1 SEHNR and CDR2 FQNEAQ (reference sequence). The CDR3 spans 14 residues.

The sample holds many counts of this clonotype. The chain has TRBV14 and TRBJ2-1, with 8 bases that match TRBD1. J gave up 2 bases and V 1 base, and 4 bases lay outside the gene matches. CDR3 size: 16 residues. Germline values: CDR1 SGHDN, CDR2 FVKESK. DNA for the CDR3: TGTGCCAGCAGCCAAGGAAGGACAGGGACCTACAATGAGCAGTTCTTC. Residues: CASSQGRTGTYNEQFF.

The CDR3 spells CSVVSAMNTEAFF. The CDR3 region has the DNA TGCAGCGTTGTGTCAGCTATGAACACTGAAGCTTTCTTT. V gene TRBV29-1 combines with J gene TRBJ1-1; D unresolved. Germline CDR1 is SQVTM and CDR2 is ANQGSEA. V was clipped by 4 bases and J by 0 bases, with 9 bases between them. This CDR3 has 13 residues.

This clonotype was seen many times. V usage is TRBV20-1 and J usage is TRBJ2-7; 8 nucleotides agree with TRBD2. The germline gives CDR1 DFQATT, CDR2 SNEGSKA (reference sequence). Losses at the gene ends were 3 bases for V and 2 bases for J; bases not matched to a gene: 6. CDR3 length equals 14 residues. The CDR3, as DNA: TGCAGTGCTAGTGTGCTAGCGGGCACCTACGAGCAGTACTTC. This translates into CSASVLAGTYEQYF.

The J gene is TRBJ2-3, the V gene TRBV24-1; 10 positions agree with TRBD1. The germline gives CDR1 KGHDR, CDR2 SFDVKD. The CDR3 loop spans 16 amino acids. J was trimmed by 2 bases and V by 4 bases; bases with no gene match: 5. The DNA of the CDR3 is TGTGCCACCAGTGACACCGGGACAGGGGCCACAGATACGCAGTATTTT. It specifies CATSDTGTGATDTQYF.

A few counts support this clonotype. This chain joins TRBV30 and TRBJ2-7, with 11 bases identical to TRBD1. Germline trimming cut 5 bases from V and 3 bases from J; bases unmatched to any gene: 9. The CDR3 is 15 amino acids. Germline V gene sequence: CDR1 GTSNPN, CDR2 SVGIG (reference sequence). CDR3 DNA sequence: TGTGCCTGGGCGATAGGGACAGGGGGTATCTACGAGCAGTACTTC. Protein sequence: CAWAIGTGGIYEQYF.

This clonotype was counted ten times or more. This chain joins TRBV7-2 and TRBJ2-7, with TRBD2 matching 7 bases. Germline trimming cut 5 bases from V and 3 bases from J; bases unmatched to any gene: 4. This CDR3 has 13 amino acids. CDR1 and CDR2 (germline): SGHTA, FQGNSA. Here the CDR3 reads CASSVREVYEQYF. The CDR3 DNA follows: TGTGCCAGCAGCGTACGGGAGGTCTACGAGCAGTACTTC.

This clonotype has only a few counts. In nucleotides, the CDR3 is TGTGCCAGCAGTGATCTGACAGTCAATCAGCCCCAGCATTTT. Protein product: CASSDLTVNQPQHF. This chain connects TRBV2 to TRBJ1-5; D might be TRBD1 (5 bases). The CDR3 runs 14 residues. Germline loops: CDR1 SNHLY, CDR2 FYNNEI. The ends were cut back, 3 bases at V and 3 bases at J, with 9 bases in the middle.

This clonotype was recorded only once. The genes are TRBV6-5 and TRBJ1-1; D remains ambiguous. Germline loops: CDR1 MNHEY, CDR2 SVGAGI. The CDR3 has 13 amino acids. V was shortened by 2 bases and J by 1 base, with 5 bases between the two germline ends. CDR3 bases: TGTGCCAGCAGTTACGGTGGGAACACTGAAGCTTTCTTT. This sequence encodes CASSYGGNTEAFF.

In the case of this clonotype: A much larger clone differs by one base, so this may be a read error. CDR3 in DNA: TGTGCCAGCAGCTACCGGGACATACAGTTCGGGGAGCTGTTTTTT. Residues: CASSYRDIQFGELFF. V is TRBV7-2 and J is TRBJ2-2; maybe TRBD1 (6 bases). The CDR3 runs to 15 residues. V was shortened by 4 bases and J by 7 bases, with 16 bases between the two germline ends. Germline V gene data show CDR1 as SGHTA and CDR2 as FQGNSA.

The chain combines TRBV11-2 with TRBJ2-1; 10 bases align to TRBD2. The germline CDR1 and CDR2 sequences are SGHAT and FQNNGV. The CDR3 totals 15 residues. The V gene end was trimmed by 5 bases and the J gene end by 4 bases; junction bases not matched to a gene: 5. The CDR3 loop reads CASSTTSGEYNEQFF. CDR3 DNA sequence: TGTGCCAGCAGCACCACTAGCGGGGAGTACAATGAGCAGTTCTTC.

This chain links TRBV9 with TRBJ2-1, with D unresolved. The V end lost 0 bases, the J end lost 12 bases, and 13 bases lay between the germline ends. This CDR3 region has 13 residues. Germline CDR1 SGDLS, CDR2 YYNGEE. CDR3 residues: CASSVDRVQRQFF. In DNA, the CDR3 is TGTGCCAGCAGCGTAGATCGTGTCCAGCGGCAGTTCTTC.

The chain uses TRBV2 and TRBJ2-5; 14 bases match TRBD2. Germline CDR1 SNHLY, CDR2 FYNNEI. The junction had 12 bases not matched to a gene; V was cut back by 4 bases and J by 2 bases. The CDR3 is made up of 19 amino acids. The DNA for the CDR3 is TGTGCCAGCAGTGGGACTAGCGGGGGGAATCAACTAGAACAAGAGACCCAGTACTTC. It translates to CASSGTSGGNQLEQETQYF.

This clonotype was recorded a few times. The CDR3 DNA reads TGTGCCACCAGTGATCGAAGCACTGAAGCTTTCTTT. This encodes CATSDRSTEAFF. The rearrangement links TRBV24-1 to TRBJ1-1, with D unresolved. The CDR3 is 12 amino acids. Germline-derived CDR1 and CDR2 are KGHDR and SFDVKD. The V end was cut by 3 bases, the J end by 4 bases, with 5 bases between.

CDR3 DNA sequence: TGTGCCAGCAGCGGAGGACCGGGGGTGTATGAGCAGTACTTC. Its protein is CASSGGPGVYEQYF. The chain couples TRBV5-5 to TRBJ2-7; D may be TRBD2 (6 bases). There are 14 residues in the CDR3. Per the germline V gene, CDR1 is SGHKS and CDR2 is YYEKEE (reference sequence). Trimming shortened V by 4 bases and J by 7 bases, and 18 bases separated the two germline ends. The whole variable domain, remainder taken from reference TRBV5-5 and TRBJ2-7, is DAGVTQSPTHLIKTRGQQVTLRCSPISGHKSVSWYQQVLGQGPQFIFQYYEKEERGRGNFPDRFSARQFPNYSSELNVNALLLGDSALYLCASSGGPGVYEQYFGPGTRLTVT.

The rearrangement joins TRBV25-1 to TRBJ2-5; 9 bases match TRBD2. CDR1 and CDR2 (germline): MGHDK, SYGVNS. The CDR3 extends over 17 amino acids. V shed 3 bases and J 4 bases; nucleotides not matched to a gene: 12. CDR3 DNA: TGTGCCAGCAGTGACTCGGGGCTAGCGGGACCTCGAGAGACCCAGTACTTC. Translating gives CASSDSGLAGPRETQYF. Full variable domain (missing parts from reference TRBV25-1 and TRBJ2-5): EADIYQTPRYLVIGTGKKITLECSQTMGHDKMYWYQQDPGMELHLIHYSYGVNSTEKGDLSSESTVSRIRTEHFPLTLESARPSHTSQYLCASSDSGLAGPRETQYFGPGTRLLVL.

The V and J genes are TRBV6-2 or TRBV6-3 and TRBJ1-2, with D unclear. Germline V gene data show CDR1 as MNHEY and CDR2 as SVGEGT. Trimming shortened V by 2 bases and J by 8 bases, and 3 bases separated the two germline ends. The CDR3 loop spans 10 amino acids. Here the CDR3 DNA reads TGTGCCAGCAGTTACCCGGGCTACACCTTC. Translated, it gives CASSYPGYTF.

This chain links TRBV27 with TRBJ2-3; 12 positions agree with TRBD1. The J segment lost 4 bases and the V segment lost 3 bases, leaving 8 bases of the junction unmatched. There are 17 residues in the CDR3. CDR1 MNHEY and CDR2 SMNVEV come from the germline V gene (reference sequence). The CDR3 sequence is CASSLLRDRGLSDTQYF. CDR3 nucleotide sequence: TGTGCCAGCAGTTTGTTAAGGGACAGGGGGCTCTCAGATACGCAGTATTTT.

The chain employs TRBV10-1 and TRBJ1-4, with 7 bases aligning to TRBD1. The CDR3 runs 14 residues. V lost 6 bases and J lost 7; bases outside the gene matches: 8. Germline V CDR1 and CDR2: WNHNN, SYGVQD (reference sequence). The CDR3 region is CASSDTQGTEKLFF. The CDR3 DNA is TGCGCCAGCAGCGACACACAGGGGACTGAAAAACTGTTTTTT.

This clonotype was counted between two and nine times. One end of the junction fails to match germline, which may point to a read error. The gene calls are TRBV11-2 and TRBJ2-6, with a tentative D call TRBD1 (5 bases). Germline CDR1 is SGHAT and CDR2 is FQNNGV. There are 15 residues in the CDR3. CDR3 sequence (DNA): TGTGCCAGCAGCGCACAGTTCTCTGGGGCCAACGTCCTGGCTTTC. Its translation is CASSAQFSGANVLAF.

This clonotype was detected many times. The chain combines TRBV9 with TRBJ2-1; D remains ambiguous. In germline, CDR1 is SGDLS, CDR2 YYNGEE. The CDR3 is 15 residues long. V dropped 6 bases and J dropped 4 bases, with 17 bases sitting between them. For the CDR3, the DNA is TGTGCCAGCACCCAAACCAGTTCCCCTTACAATGAGCAGTTCTTC. The encoded protein is CASTQTSSPYNEQFF.

The V and J genes are TRBV5-1 and TRBJ2-7; 12 positions match TRBD2. Looked up from germline, CDR1 is SGHRS and CDR2 is YFSETQ. The CDR3 is made up of 17 amino acids. V lost 0 bases, J lost 1 base, and 5 bases stayed unmatched. CDR3 in DNA: TGCGCCAGCAGCTTGGGACTAGCGGGGGACCTATCCTACGAGCAGTACTTC. It yields the protein CASSLGLAGDLSYEQYF.

This chain joins TRBV9 and TRBJ2-3; D ambiguous. V dropped 0 bases and J dropped 2 bases, with 7 bases sitting between them. The CDR3 consists of 14 residues. Germline-derived CDR1 and CDR2 are SGDLS and YYNGEE. CDR3 in DNA: TGTGCCAGCAGCGTAGAGAGACTCACAGATACGCAGTATTTT. Protein sequence: CASSVERLTDTQYF.

This clonotype was observed at least ten times. The chain uses TRBV11-2 and TRBJ2-3, with 11 nucleotides matching TRBD2. Germline V gives CDR1 SGHAT, CDR2 FQNNGV. V lost 4 bases and J lost 1; bases outside the gene matches: 16. This CDR3 has 20 residues. As DNA, the CDR3 is TGTGCCAGCAGCTCAGACCCGGGACTAGCGGTTAAGCGCGGCACAGATACGCAGTATTTT. This gives the protein CASSSDPGLAVKRGTDTQYF.

The rearrangement links TRBV7-8 to TRBJ1-2; perhaps TRBD1 as D (5 bases). V was trimmed by 5 bases and J by 8 bases, leaving 18 bases between them. CDR1 and CDR2 from the germline V gene are SGHVS and FQNEAQ. The CDR3 is made up of 14 amino acids. The CDR3 loop is CASSPPGGDLGYTF. The CDR3 region has the DNA TGTGCCAGCAGCCCACCCGGTGGGGACCTCGGCTACACCTTC.

This clonotype is a singleton in its sample. At one of its ends the junction is not consistent with the germline gene, which may arise from a read error. The rearrangement uses TRBV25-1 and TRBJ2-1; TRBD2 agrees at 9 bases. Germline V gene sequence: CDR1 MGHDK, CDR2 SYGVNS. This CDR3 is built from 15 residues. CDR3 DNA: TGTGCCAGCAGTGGCAGACTAGCGGCATACAATGAGCAGTCCTTC. It encodes CASSGRLAAYNEQSF. Filled out from reference TRBV25-1 and TRBJ2-1, the complete variable domain reads EADIYQTPRYLVIGTGKKITLECSQTMGHDKMYWYQQDPGMELHLIHYSYGVNSTEKGDLSSESTVSRIRTEHFPLTLESARPSHTSQYLCASSGRLAAYNEQSFGPGTRLTVL.

As for this clonotype: This may be a read error: a much more frequent sequence differs by one nucleotide. V usage is TRBV6-1 and J usage is TRBJ2-7; 7 nucleotides match TRBD1. Per the germline V gene, CDR1 is MNHNS and CDR2 is SASEGT. V shed 5 bases and J 4 bases; nucleotides not matched to a gene: 8. This CDR3 has 14 residues. CDR3 sequence (DNA): TGTGCCAGCAGTCCGAGCGACAGGGCTTACGAGCAGTACTTC. It is translated as CASSPSDRAYEQYF.